The rows below give T cell receptor beta chains drawn from one sample of a study of response to subunit inactivated influenza vaccine. TCRdb passed the RT-PCR reads through MiXCR, listing each CDR3 protein once. The top ten clones hold around 13% of a sample with a few hundred thousand distinct CDR3 sequences, 6.5% to 8% of them seen once. The specimen comprised PBMCs from blood, sampled about 23 months after vaccination. These receptors all come from a man between 50 and 70 years old who received an inactivated influenza vaccine. The CDR3 runs from the conserved cysteine through the conserved F or W. D genes are given only for firm matches. Clone size is not always given. Where it is, it says once, few, many or a class for expanded clones.

j_gene,d_gene,v_gene,abundance,len,CDR3nt,CDR3aa
TRBJ2-1,TRBD2,TRBV11-1,NA,16,TGTGCCAGCAGCTCCCAACAGGGACTAGCGGGAGGTGAGCAGTTCTTC,CASSSQQGLAGGEQFF
TRBJ2-1,NA,TRBV6-2/TRBV6-3,NA,13,TGTGCCAGCAGTTACCGACTATACAATGAGCAGTTCTTC,CASSYRLYNEQFF
TRBJ2-3,NA,TRBV10-3,many,12,TGTGTAACAGGGCCCCACCCAGATACGCAGTATTTT,CVTGPHPDTQYF
TRBJ1-1,NA,TRBV4-2,many,14,TGTGCCAGCAGCCAAGATTCGAGAAGAACTGAAGCTTTCTTT,CASSQDSRRTEAFF
TRBJ1-5,NA,TRBV12-3/TRBV12-4,many,14,TGTGCCAGCAGCGAGGGGGGGGGCAATCAGCCCCAGCATTTT,CASSEGGGNQPQHF
TRBJ1-4,NA,TRBV7-2,few,14,TGTGCCAGCAGCCGGTGGGGGGGTAATGAAAAACTGTTTTTT,CASSRWGGNEKLFF
TRBJ2-1,NA,TRBV20-1,NA,15,TGCAGTGCTAGAGATCCTGGGAGCTCCTACAATGAGCAGTTCTTC,CSARDPGSSYNEQFF
TRBJ2-5,TRBD1,TRBV12-3/TRBV12-4,many,19,TGTGCCAGCAGTCCCGGACAGGGGTCACATCCAATTTCGGAAGAGACCCAGTACTTC,CASSPGQGSHPISEETQYF
TRBJ1-2,NA,TRBV10-3,NA,13,TGTGCCACCAGGGCAGGGGTAGAGGATGGCTACACCTTC,CATRAGVEDGYTF
TRBJ1-1,NA,TRBV14,many,13,TGTGCCAGCAGCCAAGTTAGTGAGGCTGAAGCTTTCTTT,CASSQVSEAEAFF
TRBJ2-5,TRBD2,TRBV18,few,13,TGTGCCACCCGCCTGGCGGGAGGAGAGACCCAGTACTTC,CATRLAGGETQYF
TRBJ1-6,TRBD1,TRBV5-1,few,16,TGCGCCAGCAGCTTGGGACAGGGGGTGTGGAATTCACCCCTCCACTTT,CASSLGQGVWNSPLHF
TRBJ2-3,NA,TRBV7-2,few,14,TGTGCCAGCCGTCGCCAGCGGTCCGCAGATACGCAGTATTTT,CASRRQRSADTQYF
TRBJ2-7,TRBD2,TRBV6-5,few,15,TGTGCCAGCAGTTACTCAGGCGGGAGGGCCAACGAGCAGTACTTC,CASSYSGGRANEQYF